The 14 T cell receptor beta chains below all came from one sample that was sequenced in a study of cytomegalovirus exposure and HLA in healthy donors. PCR involved 60 Vbeta and 13 Jbeta primers. TCRdb's copy holds only in-frame clones and misses some; the assay was immunoSEQ multiplex PCR. The sample has 85,000 to 100,000 clones, 90% seen once. The sequencing sample was made of PBMCs. The receptors derive from a man aged 18 to 29 in good health and CMV-seronegative.

V is TRBV7-2 and J is TRBJ2-7; tentatively, D is TRBD1 (6 bases). Trimming took 5 bases from V and 3 from J, leaving 17 bases between them. Germline V gene sequence: CDR1 SGHTA, CDR2 FQGNSA. The CDR3 covers 15 residues. The CDR3 sequence: CASSRSGNRDYEQYF. The CDR3 DNA reads TGTGCCAGCAGCCGGTCTGGAAACAGGGACTACGAGCAGTACTTC.

This sequence joins TRBV28 and TRBJ1-2; D is unresolved. Germline-derived CDR1 and CDR2 are MDHEN and SYDVKM. Deletions cut 3 bases from V and 1 base from J, with 9 bases between. The CDR3 loop spans 14 amino acids. The CDR3 spells CASSLGVLNYGYTF. The DNA for the CDR3 is TGTGCCAGCAGTTTGGGAGTCCTTAACTATGGCTACACCTTC.

The chain employs TRBV7-2 and TRBJ1-1; D is ambiguous. The germline V gene has CDR1 SGHTA and CDR2 FQGNSA. The CDR3 sequence is 13 residues long. Trimming cost V 4 bases and J 1 base, with 7 bases left between them. The CDR3 coding sequence is TGTGCCAGCAGCTCCTTGCGGAACACTGAAGCTTTCTTT. It encodes CASSSLRNTEAFF.

The chain recombines TRBV7-4 with TRBJ2-7; unclear D gene. This CDR3 region has 13 residues. Per the germline V gene, CDR1 is SGHVT and CDR2 is SQSDAQ. Trimming cost V 8 bases and J 4 bases, with 15 bases left between them. The CDR3 region is CASGRYGWYEQYF. For the CDR3, the DNA is TGTGCCAGCGGGCGTTACGGTTGGTACGAGCAGTACTTC.

With regard to this clone: Other DNA sequences in this sample translate to the same CDR3. The chain employs TRBV29-1 and TRBJ1-3, with D possibly matching TRBD1 (5 bases). In germline, CDR1 is SQVTM, CDR2 ANQGSEA. This CDR3 has 13 residues. V dropped 7 bases and J dropped 1 base, with 11 bases sitting between them. CDR3 sequence: CSGTGVSGNTIYF. In DNA, the CDR3 is TGCAGCGGCACAGGAGTGTCTGGAAACACCATATATTTT.

J is TRBJ2-7 and V is TRBV28, with 12 bases aligning to TRBD2. CDR3 length: 14 amino acids. Per germline, CDR1 MDHEN and CDR2 SYDVKM. Germline trimming cut 8 bases from V and 5 bases from J; bases unmatched to any gene: 7. This CDR3 reads CASGTSGRRNEQYF. The DNA for the CDR3 is TGTGCCAGCGGAACTAGCGGGAGGAGGAACGAGCAGTACTTC. Supplemented by reference TRBV28 and TRBJ2-7, the full variable domain reads DVKVTQSSRYLVKRTGEKVFLECVQDMDHENMFWYRQDPGLGLRLIYFSYDVKMKEKGDIPEGYSVSREKKERFSLILESASTNQTSMYLCASGTSGRRNEQYFGPGTRLTVT.

The chain carries TRBV6-4 and TRBJ2-1; 7 bases align to TRBD2. The V segment lost 3 bases and the J segment 7 bases; nucleotides outside the gene matches: 9. CDR3 length: 15 residues. The germline V gene encodes CDR1 MRHNA and CDR2 SNTAGT. CDR3 nucleotide sequence: TGTGCCAGCAGTGAAGGGGCGGGAGCAGGAAATGAGCAGTTCTTC. The encoded protein is CASSEGAGAGNEQFF.

The chain couples TRBV7-9 to TRBJ2-7; D not resolved. The CDR3 is made up of 14 amino acids. Deletions cut 5 bases from V and 1 base from J, with 12 bases between. Germline lookup yields CDR1 SEHNR and CDR2 FQNEAQ (reference sequence). CDR3 coding DNA: TGTGCCAGCAGCCCCCAGGCCCTATCCTACGAGCAGTACTTC. It is translated as CASSPQALSYEQYF.

This rearrangement joins TRBV7-8 to TRBJ1-1; a possible D gene is TRBD1 (5 bases). Trimming pared 5 bases from V and 0 bases from J, leaving 10 bases between. Germline CDR1 reads SGHVS; CDR2 reads FQNEAQ. CDR3 size: 14 residues. The CDR3 coding sequence is TGTGCCAGCAGCGCAGGGTACCTGAACACTGAAGCTTTCTTT. It encodes CASSAGYLNTEAFF.

V and J are TRBV5-1 and TRBJ2-7, with D possibly matching TRBD2 (6 bases). Trimming stripped 2 bases from V and 9 bases from J, with 18 bases between. The CDR3 covers 14 residues. Germline loops: CDR1 SGHRS, CDR2 YFSETQ. CDR3 nucleotides: TGCGCCAGCAGCTTCGAGTCGGGAACGCGGGGGCAGTACTTC. As protein: CASSFESGTRGQYF.

To note about this clone: A junction end diverges from the germline sequence, so it may reflect a read error. J is TRBJ1-5 and V is TRBV7-9; 8 bases map to TRBD1. The CDR3 consists of 16 residues. The germline V gene has CDR1 SEHNR and CDR2 FQNEAQ (reference sequence). CDR3 in DNA: TGTTCCAGCAGCTTAGGCGACAGGGGAGGAGGGCAGCCCCAGCATTTT. This translates into CSSSLGDRGGGQPQHF.

The rearrangement joins TRBV5-5 to TRBJ1-4; D unclear. Trimming stripped 1 base from V and 0 bases from J, with 16 bases between. The CDR3 length is 18 residues. From germline, CDR1 is SGHKS and CDR2 YYEKEE (reference sequence). As DNA, the CDR3 is TGTGCCAGCAGCTTGCCCCTCGCTGCGGTTGCAACTAATGAAAAACTGTTTTTT. It specifies CASSLPLAAVATNEKLFF.

The V and J genes are TRBV5-4 and TRBJ1-2, with TRBD1 identical over 9 bases. Germline V CDR1 and CDR2: SGHNT, YYREEE (reference sequence). The length of the CDR3 is 17 residues. J was trimmed by 0 bases and V by 2 bases; bases with no gene match: 8. CDR3 coding DNA: TGTGCCAGCAGCTTACGGGACAGGGAGACAACTAACTATGGCTACACCTTC. Translated: CASSLRDRETTNYGYTF.

V gene TRBV4-2 combines with J gene TRBJ2-7, with D tentatively TRBD2 (5 bases). This CDR3 has 14 residues. V gave up 0 bases and J gave up 7 bases, with 13 bases separating them. Germline-derived CDR1 and CDR2 are LGHNA and YNFKEQ. CDR3 nucleotide sequence: TGTGCCAGCAGCCAAGATTTAGGGTCGGGGGAGCAGTACTTC. This encodes CASSQDLGSGEQYF.